This TCR beta chain was sequenced in a study of human T cells and chemical hapten exposure. The germline gives CDR1 ENHRY, CDR2 SYGVKD. V was trimmed by 6 bases and J by 6 bases, leaving 15 bases between them. This CDR3 has 14 residues. Each CDR3 protein is one row after TCRdb ran MiXCR on the RACE reads. Counted here are 100,000 to 120,000 distinct CDR3 sequences, nearly 35% occurring once; the ten biggest clones make up roughly 2.6%. Time point reported: patch test 3, about 24 weeks after DPC sensitization. Treatment of the sample: therapeutic diphenylcyclopropenone sensitization with weekly scalp DPC. Alopecia patients between 18 and 70 years old and suitable for DPC were used as donors.

The specimen comprised whole blood, sampled in connection with sensitization to the hapten diphenylcyclopropenone (DPC). This clonotype originated in a man in his forties with alopecia areata. Some clones in this sample may be carry-over from other donors' samples. This rearrangement joins TRBV10-3 to TRBJ2-1; D uncertain. The CDR3 is CAISFQQRGNEQFF. The CDR3 bases are TGTGCCATCAGCTTCCAACAGCGAGGCAATGAGCAGTTCTTC.